Following are 3 T cell receptor beta chains from one sample sequenced in a study of cytomegalovirus exposure and HLA in healthy donors. The PCR ran on 60 Vbeta and 13 Jbeta primers. Sequenced by immunoSEQ multiplex PCR; TCRdb stores in-frame clones only, minus some. Of about 43,000 clones listed, approximately 57% are singletons. The sample was PBMCs. These receptors originate from a man aged 55-75 years in good health and CMV-seropositive.

This clone was observed a few times. The rearrangement uses TRBV5-4 and TRBJ2-5, with D possibly matching TRBD2 (5 bases). V lost 6 bases to trimming and J lost 7 bases, with 13 bases between them. CDR3 length equals 12 residues. Per germline, CDR1 SGHNT and CDR2 YYREEE (reference sequence). The CDR3 sequence is CASTNAEGTQYF. For the CDR3, the DNA is TGTGCCAGCACGAATGCAGAGGGGACCCAGTACTTC.

This clone was seen once. This rearrangement joins TRBV15 to TRBJ2-1, with 10 bases aligning to TRBD2. V was clipped by 1 base and J by 7 bases; unmatched bases: 13. The V gene's germline CDR1 is LNHNV and CDR2 YYDKDF (reference sequence). The CDR3 length is 18 residues. The CDR3 region is CATSRGGGSGRAGNEQFF. In DNA, the CDR3 is TGTGCCACCAGCAGAGGGGGGGGGAGCGGGAGGGCCGGGAATGAGCAGTTCTTC.

The chain employs TRBV10-3 and TRBJ2-1, with 9 bases that match TRBD1. CDR3 size: 13 residues. Germline CDR1 and CDR2: ENHRY and SYGVKD. Losses at the gene ends were 3 bases for V and 8 bases for J; bases not matched to a gene: 2. CDR3 sequence (DNA): TGTGCCATCAGTGAACAGGGGGCCTATGAGCAGTTCTTC. Protein: CAISEQGAYEQFF.